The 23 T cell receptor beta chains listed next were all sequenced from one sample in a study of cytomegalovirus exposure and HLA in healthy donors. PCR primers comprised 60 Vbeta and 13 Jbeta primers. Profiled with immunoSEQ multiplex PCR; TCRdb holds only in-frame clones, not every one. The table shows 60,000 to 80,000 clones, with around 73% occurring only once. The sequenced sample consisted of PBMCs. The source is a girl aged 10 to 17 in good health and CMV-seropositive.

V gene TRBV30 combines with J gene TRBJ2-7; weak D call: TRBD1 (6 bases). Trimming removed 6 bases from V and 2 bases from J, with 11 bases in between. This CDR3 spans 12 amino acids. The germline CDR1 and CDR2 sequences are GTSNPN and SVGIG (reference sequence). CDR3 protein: CACSAGAYEQYF. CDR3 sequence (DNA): TGTGCCTGCTCCGCAGGGGCCTACGAGCAGTACTTC. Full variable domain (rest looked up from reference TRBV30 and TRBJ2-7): SQTIHQWPATLVQPVGSPLSLECTVEGTSNPNLYWYRQAAGRGLQLLFYSVGIGQISSEVPQNLSASRPQDRQFILSSKKLLLSDSGFYLCACSAGAYEQYFGPGTRLTVT.

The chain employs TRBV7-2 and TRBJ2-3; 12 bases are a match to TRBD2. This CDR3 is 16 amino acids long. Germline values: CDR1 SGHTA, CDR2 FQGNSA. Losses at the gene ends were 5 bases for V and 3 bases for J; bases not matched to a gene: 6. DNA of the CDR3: TGTGCCAGCAGCCTGAGACTAGCGGGAGAGACAGATACGCAGTATTTT. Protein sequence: CASSLRLAGETDTQYF.

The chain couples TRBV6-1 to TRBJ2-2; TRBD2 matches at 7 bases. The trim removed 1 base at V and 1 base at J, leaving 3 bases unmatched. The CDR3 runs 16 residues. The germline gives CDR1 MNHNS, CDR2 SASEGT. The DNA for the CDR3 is TGTGCCAGCAGTGAAGGGTGGGAGGGGAACACCGGGGAGCTGTTTTTT. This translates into CASSEGWEGNTGELFF.

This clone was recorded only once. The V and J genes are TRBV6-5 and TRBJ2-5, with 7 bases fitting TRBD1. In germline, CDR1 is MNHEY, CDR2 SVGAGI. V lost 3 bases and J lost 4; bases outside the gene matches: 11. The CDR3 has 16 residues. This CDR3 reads CASSYLQGSVRETQYF. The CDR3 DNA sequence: TGTGCCAGCAGTTATTTACAGGGGTCGGTGAGAGAGACCCAGTACTTC.

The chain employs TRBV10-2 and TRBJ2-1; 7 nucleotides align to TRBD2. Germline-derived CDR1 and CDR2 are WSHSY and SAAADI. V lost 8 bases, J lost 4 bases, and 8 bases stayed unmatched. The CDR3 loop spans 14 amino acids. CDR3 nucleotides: TGCGCCAGCGTCTCGGCGGGAGCATACAATGAGCAGTTCTTC. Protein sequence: CASVSAGAYNEQFF.

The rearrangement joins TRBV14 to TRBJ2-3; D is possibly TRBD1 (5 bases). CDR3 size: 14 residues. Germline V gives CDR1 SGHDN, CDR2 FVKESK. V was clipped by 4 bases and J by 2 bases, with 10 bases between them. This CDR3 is CASSRRQNTDTQYF. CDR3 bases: TGTGCCAGCAGCCGAAGACAGAACACAGATACGCAGTATTTT.

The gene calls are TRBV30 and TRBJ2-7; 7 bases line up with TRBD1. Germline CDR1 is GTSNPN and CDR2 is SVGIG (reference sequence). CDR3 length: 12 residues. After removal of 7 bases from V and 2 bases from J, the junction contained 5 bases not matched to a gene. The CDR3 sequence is CAFDRVPYEQYF. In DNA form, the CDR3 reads TGTGCCTTTGACAGGGTTCCCTACGAGCAGTACTTC.

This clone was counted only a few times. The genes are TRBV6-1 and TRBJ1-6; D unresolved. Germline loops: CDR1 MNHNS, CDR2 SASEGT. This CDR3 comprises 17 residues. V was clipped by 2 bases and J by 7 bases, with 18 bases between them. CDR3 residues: CASSEMAVALDNSPLHF. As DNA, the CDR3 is TGTGCCAGCAGTGAAATGGCAGTCGCCCTAGACAATTCACCCCTCCACTTT.

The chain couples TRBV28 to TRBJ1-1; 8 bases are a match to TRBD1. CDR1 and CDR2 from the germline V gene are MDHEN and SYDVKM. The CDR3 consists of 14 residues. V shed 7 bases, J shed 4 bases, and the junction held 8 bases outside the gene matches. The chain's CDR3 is CASKRQGASTEAFF. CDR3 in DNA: TGTGCCAGCAAAAGGCAGGGGGCAAGCACTGAAGCTTTCTTT.

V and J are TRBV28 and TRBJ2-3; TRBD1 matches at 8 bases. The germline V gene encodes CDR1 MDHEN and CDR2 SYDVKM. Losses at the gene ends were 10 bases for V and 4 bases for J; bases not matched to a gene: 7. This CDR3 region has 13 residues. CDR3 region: CATWPRGPDTQYF. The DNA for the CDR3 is TGTGCCACCTGGCCCAGGGGGCCAGATACGCAGTATTTT.

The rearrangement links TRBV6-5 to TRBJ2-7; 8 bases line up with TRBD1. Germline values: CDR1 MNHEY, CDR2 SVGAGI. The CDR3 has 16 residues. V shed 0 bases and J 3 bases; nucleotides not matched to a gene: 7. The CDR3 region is CASSYSTGTGYYEQYF. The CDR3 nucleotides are TGTGCCAGCAGTTACTCTACAGGGACAGGATACTACGAGCAGTACTTC.

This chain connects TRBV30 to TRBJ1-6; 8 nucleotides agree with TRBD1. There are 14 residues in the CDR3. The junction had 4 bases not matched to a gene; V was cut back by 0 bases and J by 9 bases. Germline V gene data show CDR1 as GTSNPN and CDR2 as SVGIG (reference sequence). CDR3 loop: CAWSVLQGVSPLHF. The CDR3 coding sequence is TGTGCCTGGAGTGTACTACAGGGGGTTTCACCCCTCCACTTT.

The CDR3 DNA reads TGTGCCAGCAAACCGGGAGTGGAGACGGGTGAGCAGTTCTTC. Protein sequence: CASKPGVETGEQFF. The chain employs TRBV6-4 and TRBJ2-1; TRBD2 might be the D (6 bases). The CDR3 sequence is 14 residues long. The V end lost 7 bases, the J end lost 9 bases, and 19 bases lay between the germline ends. Looked up from germline, CDR1 is MRHNA and CDR2 is SNTAGT.

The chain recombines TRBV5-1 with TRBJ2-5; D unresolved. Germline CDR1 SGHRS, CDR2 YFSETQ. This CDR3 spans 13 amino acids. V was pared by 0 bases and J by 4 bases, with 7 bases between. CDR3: CASSLGESETQYF. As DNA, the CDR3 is TGCGCCAGCAGCTTGGGCGAGTCAGAGACCCAGTACTTC.

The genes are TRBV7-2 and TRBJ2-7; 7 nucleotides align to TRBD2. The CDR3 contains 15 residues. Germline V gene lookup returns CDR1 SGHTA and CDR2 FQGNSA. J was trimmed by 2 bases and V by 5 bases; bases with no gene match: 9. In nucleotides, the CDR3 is TGTGCCAGCAGCAACACGGGGGGTCCCACCTACGAGCAGTACTTC. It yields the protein CASSNTGGPTYEQYF.

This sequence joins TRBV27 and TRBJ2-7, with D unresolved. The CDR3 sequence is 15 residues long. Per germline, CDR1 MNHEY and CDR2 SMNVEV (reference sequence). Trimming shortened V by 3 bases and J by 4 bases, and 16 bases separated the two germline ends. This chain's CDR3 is CASSFSSDGGYEQYF. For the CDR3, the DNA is TGTGCCAGCAGTTTTTCTAGTGACGGTGGGTACGAGCAGTACTTC.

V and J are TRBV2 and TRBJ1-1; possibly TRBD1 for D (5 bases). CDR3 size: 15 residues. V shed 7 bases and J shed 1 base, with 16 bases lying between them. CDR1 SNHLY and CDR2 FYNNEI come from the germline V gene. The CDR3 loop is CASNSRGLSNTEAFF. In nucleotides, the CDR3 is TGTGCCAGCAATTCTCGGGGACTTTCGAACACTGAAGCTTTCTTT.

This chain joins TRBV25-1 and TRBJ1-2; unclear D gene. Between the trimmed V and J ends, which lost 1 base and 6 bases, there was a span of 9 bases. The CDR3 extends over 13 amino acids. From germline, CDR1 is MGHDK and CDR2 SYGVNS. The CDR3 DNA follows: TGTGCCAGCAGTGAATCCTTTGGAGATGGCTACACCTTC. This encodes CASSESFGDGYTF.

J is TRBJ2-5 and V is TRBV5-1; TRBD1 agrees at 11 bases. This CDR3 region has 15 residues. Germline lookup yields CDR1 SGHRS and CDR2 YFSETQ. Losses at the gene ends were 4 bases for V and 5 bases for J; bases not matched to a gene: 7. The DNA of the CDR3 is TGCGCCAGCAGCCGGGACAGGGGGGGACGGGAGACCCAGTACTTC. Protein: CASSRDRGGRETQYF.

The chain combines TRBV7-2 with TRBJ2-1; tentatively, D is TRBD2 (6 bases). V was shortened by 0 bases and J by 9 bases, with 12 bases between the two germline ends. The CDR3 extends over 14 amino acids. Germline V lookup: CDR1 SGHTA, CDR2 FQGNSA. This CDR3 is CASSLARDGGEQFF. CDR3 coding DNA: TGTGCCAGCAGCTTAGCAAGGGACGGGGGTGAGCAGTTCTTC.

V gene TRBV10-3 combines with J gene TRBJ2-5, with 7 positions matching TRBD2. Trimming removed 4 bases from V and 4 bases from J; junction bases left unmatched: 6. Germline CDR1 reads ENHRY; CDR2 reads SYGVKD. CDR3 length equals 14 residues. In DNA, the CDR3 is TGTGCCATCAGTGGGGACGGGAGGTCAGAGACCCAGTACTTC. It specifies CAISGDGRSETQYF.

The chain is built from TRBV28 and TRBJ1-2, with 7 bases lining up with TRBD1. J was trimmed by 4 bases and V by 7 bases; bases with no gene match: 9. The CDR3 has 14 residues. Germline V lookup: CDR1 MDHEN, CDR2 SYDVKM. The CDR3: CASKTGQLLYGYTF. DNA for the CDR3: TGTGCCAGCAAGACAGGGCAATTACTCTATGGCTACACCTTC.

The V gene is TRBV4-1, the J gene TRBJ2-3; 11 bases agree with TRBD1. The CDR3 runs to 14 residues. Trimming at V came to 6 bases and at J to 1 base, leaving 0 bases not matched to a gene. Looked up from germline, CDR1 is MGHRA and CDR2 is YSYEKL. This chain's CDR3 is CASRDRGRTDTQYF. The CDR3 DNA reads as TGCGCCAGCAGGGACAGGGGGCGCACAGATACGCAGTATTTT.